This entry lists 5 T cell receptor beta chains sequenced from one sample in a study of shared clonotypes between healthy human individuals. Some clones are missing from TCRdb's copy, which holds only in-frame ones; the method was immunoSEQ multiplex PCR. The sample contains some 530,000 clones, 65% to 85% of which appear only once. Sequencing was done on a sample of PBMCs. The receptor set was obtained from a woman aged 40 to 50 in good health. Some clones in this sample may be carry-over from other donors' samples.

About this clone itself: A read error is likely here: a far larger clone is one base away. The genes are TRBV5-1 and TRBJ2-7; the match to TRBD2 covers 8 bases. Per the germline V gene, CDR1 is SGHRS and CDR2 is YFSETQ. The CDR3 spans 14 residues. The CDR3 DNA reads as TGCGCCAGCGGCTTAGCGGGATCCCCCCTCGAGCAGTACTTC. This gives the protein CASGLAGSPLEQYF. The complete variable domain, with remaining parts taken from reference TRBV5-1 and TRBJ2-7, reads KAGVTQTPRYLIKTRGQQVTLSCSPISGHRSVSWYQQTPGQGLQFLFEYFSETQRNKGNFPGRFSGRQFSNSRSEMNVSTLELGDSALYLCASGLAGSPLEQYFGPGTRLTVT.

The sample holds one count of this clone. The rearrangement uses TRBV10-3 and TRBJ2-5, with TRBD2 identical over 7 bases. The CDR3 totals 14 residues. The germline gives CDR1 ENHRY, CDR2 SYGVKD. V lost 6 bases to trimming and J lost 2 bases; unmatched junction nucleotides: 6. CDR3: CAIRSSGPQETQYF. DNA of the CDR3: TGTGCCATCAGGAGTAGCGGGCCACAAGAGACCCAGTACTTC.

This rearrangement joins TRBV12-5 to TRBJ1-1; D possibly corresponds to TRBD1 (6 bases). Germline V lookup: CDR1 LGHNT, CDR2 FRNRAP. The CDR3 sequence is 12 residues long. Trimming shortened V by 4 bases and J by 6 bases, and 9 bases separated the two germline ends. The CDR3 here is CASGSQGSEAFF. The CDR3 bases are TGTGCTAGTGGTTCACAGGGTTCTGAAGCTTTCTTT.

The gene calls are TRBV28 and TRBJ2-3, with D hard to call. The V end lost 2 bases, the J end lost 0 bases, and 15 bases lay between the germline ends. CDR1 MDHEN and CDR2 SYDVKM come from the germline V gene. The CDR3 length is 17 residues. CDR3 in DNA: TGTGCCAGCAGTTTAATCCCCCCCGGCATAAGCACAGATACGCAGTATTTT. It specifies CASSLIPPGISTDTQYF. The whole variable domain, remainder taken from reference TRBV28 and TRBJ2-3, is DVKVTQSSRYLVKRTGEKVFLECVQDMDHENMFWYRQDPGLGLRLIYFSYDVKMKEKGDIPEGYSVSREKKERFSLILESASTNQTSMYLCASSLIPPGISTDTQYFGPGTRLTVL.

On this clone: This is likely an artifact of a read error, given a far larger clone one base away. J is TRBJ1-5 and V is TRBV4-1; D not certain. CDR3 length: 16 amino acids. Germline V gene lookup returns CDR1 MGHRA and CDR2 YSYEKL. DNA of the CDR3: TGCGCCAGCAGCCAAGATCCCCCGGGAAGCAATCAGCCCCATCATTTT. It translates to CASSQDPPGSNQPHHF.